This T cell receptor (beta chain) was captured in a study of blood T cell repertoires in COVID-19. Study details: Sources were T cells, B-cell-depleted T cells, or PBMCs; the material itself was cDNA or gDNA.

Assay: immunoSEQ multiplex PCR; the TCRdb copy retains only in-frame clones and omits some. Of hundreds of thousands of clones in the sample, 70% to 90% were seen once. Sequenced material: peripheral blood. This TCR derives from a human donor in a cohort sampled during active COVID-19.

Here the CDR3 reads CAISESRRQTYGYTF. CDR3 bases: TGTGCCATCAGTGAGTCTAGGAGACAGACCTATGGCTACACCTTC. This rearrangement joins TRBV10-3 to TRBJ1-2; D is possibly TRBD1 (5 bases). V shed 0 bases and J shed 4 bases, with 12 bases lying between them. The CDR3 consists of 15 residues. Germline V gene sequence: CDR1 ENHRY, CDR2 SYGVKD.